This is a list of T cell receptor beta chains from one sample in a study of cytomegalovirus exposure and HLA in healthy donors. Sequenced by immunoSEQ multiplex PCR; TCRdb stores in-frame clones only, minus some. The sample has about 120,000 clones; approximately 87% are singletons. Input material: PBMCs. These TCRs come from a woman aged 25 to 45 in good health and CMV-seronegative. Each CDR3 is given with its conserved first and last residue. D genes are given only for firm matches. Expanded clones get a size class; other rows say once, few or many, or leave the size out.

V,size,J,D,CDR3,DNA
TRBV29-1,few,TRBJ2-7,-,CSVENPGRLHEQYF,TGCAGCGTTGAAAACCCGGGGAGGTTGCACGAGCAGTACTTC
TRBV7-2,few,TRBJ1-3,-,CASSLDPHKSGNTIYF,TGTGCCAGCAGCTTAGACCCTCACAAGTCTGGAAACACCATATATTTT
TRBV19,-,TRBJ1-3,-,CASSSVSGNTIYF,TGTGCCAGTAGTTCGGTCTCTGGAAACACCATATATTTT
TRBV6-5,-,TRBJ2-5,-,CASSYGPNGGETQYF,TGTGCCAGCAGTTACGGTCCAAATGGGGGGGAGACCCAGTACTTC
TRBV2,once,TRBJ1-2,TRBD1,CASRPGQGLYGYTF,TGTGCCAGCAGACCGGGACAGGGGCTCTATGGCTACACCTTC
TRBV30,few,TRBJ1-2,-,CAWSTPRGGNYGYTF,TGTGCCTGGAGTACCCCCCGCGGCGGTAACTATGGCTACACCTTC
TRBV18,-,TRBJ1-2,-,CASSPGGLNYGYTF,TGTGCCAGCTCTCCGGGGGGACTCAACTATGGCTACACCTTC
TRBV7-9,-,TRBJ2-1,-,CASSFGGLEQFF,TGTGCCAGCAGCTTTGGGGGCCTGGAGCAGTTCTTC
TRBV2,-,TRBJ1-6,-,CASRHGYNNSPLHF,TGTGCCAGCAGGCACGGGTATAATAATTCACCCCTCCACTTT
TRBV15,-,TRBJ2-3,-,CATSSGRGADTQYF,TGTGCCACCAGCAGTGGCAGGGGGGCAGATACGCAGTATTTT
TRBV28,once,TRBJ2-2,-,CASGGAENSGELFF,TGTGCCAGCGGGGGGGCGGAGAACTCCGGGGAGCTGTTTTTT
TRBV20-1,once,TRBJ1-1,TRBD1,CSATDRVKAFF,TGCAGTGCTACAGACAGGGTTAAAGCTTTCTTT
TRBV28,-,TRBJ2-5,-,CASSSPAATQYF,TGTGCCAGCAGCTCGCCGGCGGCGACCCAGTACTTC
TRBV11-2,-,TRBJ2-2,-,CASSLGRGRRNTGELFF,TGTGCCAGCAGCTTAGGGAGGGGGCGCCGGAACACCGGGGAGCTGTTTTTT
TRBV6-5,-,TRBJ2-7,TRBD2,CASGSRTSGSYEQYF,TGTGCCAGCGGTTCCCGGACTAGCGGCTCCTACGAGCAGTACTTC
TRBV18,-,TRBJ1-1,-,CASSTRAGVNTEAFF,TGTGCCAGCTCCACTAGGGCAGGAGTTAACACTGAAGCTTTCTTT
TRBV7-9,-,TRBJ2-7,TRBD1,CASSPRGQGAYEQYF,TGTGCCAGCAGCCCCCGGGGACAGGGGGCTTACGAGCAGTACTTC
TRBV7-9,-,TRBJ2-1,TRBD2,CASSQGLGGSSYNEQFF,TGTGCCAGCAGCCAAGGACTGGGGGGGAGCTCCTACAATGAGCAGTTCTTC
TRBV2,-,TRBJ1-2,TRBD1,CASSKDRGSYGYTF,TGTGCCAGCAGTAAAGACAGGGGGTCCTATGGCTACACCTTC
TRBV25-1,-,TRBJ2-3,-,CASSEGHRAPRTDTQYF,TGTGCCAGCAGTGAAGGGCATAGAGCCCCCCGCACAGATACGCAGTATTTT
TRBV9,-,TRBJ1-1,-,CASSATGGMNTEAFF,TGTGCCAGCAGCGCTACCGGGGGGATGAACACTGAAGCTTTCTTT
TRBV7-2,-,TRBJ2-3,TRBD2,CASSLGGLEGDTQYF,TGTGCCAGCAGCTTAGGTGGACTAGAAGGGGATACGCAGTATTTT
TRBV5-5,-,TRBJ1-5,TRBD1,CASSLVGAGGSNQPQHF,TGTGCCAGCAGCTTGGTGGGCGCAGGGGGCTCCAATCAGCCCCAGCATTTT
TRBV11-2,-,TRBJ1-1,TRBD1,CASSLRTGRLTEAFF,TGTGCCAGCAGCTTGCGGACAGGGAGGCTCACTGAAGCTTTCTTT
TRBV5-1,-,TRBJ2-7,-,CASSNNYEQYF,TGCGCCAGCAGCAATAACTACGAGCAGTACTTC
TRBV11-2,few,TRBJ2-4,-,CASSSLRGPKNIQYF,TGTGCCAGCAGCTCGCTCAGGGGTCCCAAAAACATTCAGTACTTC
TRBV19,-,TRBJ1-1,-,CASSAQAWGTEAFF,TGTGCCAGTAGTGCACAGGCTTGGGGCACTGAAGCTTTCTTT
TRBV5-1,-,TRBJ2-3,TRBD2,CASSRYRLAGGRDTQYF,TGCGCCAGCAGCCGATATAGACTAGCGGGGGGGCGAGATACGCAGTATTTT
TRBV6-5,-,TRBJ1-1,TRBD1,CASSSPGQITRAFF,TGTGCCAGCAGTTCACCGGGACAGATTACACGGGCTTTCTTT
TRBV7-2,once,TRBJ2-2,TRBD2,CASRRTAGTRGHTGELFF,TGTGCCAGCAGACGAACGGCCGGGACTAGGGGACACACCGGGGAGCTGTTTTTT
TRBV5-1,-,TRBJ2-1,TRBD1,CASSLRQGFYNEQFF,TGCGCCAGCAGCCTGCGACAGGGATTCTACAATGAGCAGTTCTTC
TRBV29-1,-,TRBJ2-7,TRBD2,CSVVGWTSGSYEQYF,TGCAGCGTTGTAGGGTGGACTAGCGGGTCCTACGAGCAGTACTTC
TRBV5-8,-,TRBJ1-2,TRBD1,CASRERDREYGYTF,TGTGCCAGCAGAGAACGGGACAGGGAATATGGCTACACCTTC
TRBV10-1,-,TRBJ2-5,-,CASSGGLRETQYF,TGCGCCAGCAGTGGTGGCCTGAGGGAGACCCAGTACTTC
TRBV5-1,-,TRBJ2-1,-,CASSPGPGDEQFF,TGCGCCAGCAGTCCCGGCCCAGGCGATGAGCAGTTCTTC
TRBV23-1,-,TRBJ2-7,TRBD1,CASSRRRRGRPYEQYF,TGCGCCAGCAGCCGACGGCGCAGGGGGCGCCCCTACGAGCAGTACTTC
TRBV9,-,TRBJ2-5,TRBD2,CASSPLSGGPVGTQYF,TGTGCCAGCAGCCCCCTTAGCGGGGGGCCCGTCGGGACCCAGTACTTC
TRBV2,-,TRBJ1-4,TRBD1,CASSEGTGKIGTNEKLFF,TGTGCCAGCAGTGAGGGGACAGGTAAAATCGGAACTAATGAAAAACTGTTTTTT
TRBV19,-,TRBJ1-5,TRBD1,CASSRQGTSNQPQHF,TGTGCCAGTAGTCGACAGGGTACGAGCAATCAGCCCCAGCATTTT
TRBV7-9,-,TRBJ2-7,TRBD1,CASSSGTVSYEQYF,TGTGCCAGCAGCTCGGGGACAGTCTCCTACGAGCAGTACTTC
TRBV2,-,TRBJ2-7,-,CASSPSPLRSEQYF,TGTGCCAGCAGCCCTTCCCCCCTAAGAAGCGAGCAGTACTTC
TRBV5-1,-,TRBJ2-5,TRBD2,CASSVTSGQRETQYF,TGCGCCAGCAGCGTGACTAGCGGGCAGAGGGAGACCCAGTACTTC
TRBV5-1,-,TRBJ1-1,TRBD1,CASREQGANTEAFF,TGCGCCAGCAGAGAGCAGGGGGCAAACACTGAAGCTTTCTTT
TRBV7-2,-,TRBJ2-7,TRBD2,CASSSGLAGHEQYF,TGTGCCAGCAGCTCAGGACTAGCAGGCCACGAGCAGTACTTC
TRBV27,-,TRBJ2-7,TRBD1,CASSSTRQGGYEQYF,TGTGCCAGCAGCTCCACCCGACAGGGGGGCTACGAGCAGTACTTC
TRBV9,-,TRBJ1-3,-,CASSPLDSREAGNTIYF,TGTGCCAGCAGTCCATTGGACAGCCGGGAGGCTGGAAACACCATATATTTT
TRBV19,once,TRBJ2-1,TRBD1,CASSIGGRGYYNEQFF,TGTGCCAGTAGTATAGGGGGCAGGGGGTATTACAATGAGCAGTTCTTC
TRBV5-1,-,TRBJ2-5,-,CASSLRLAQETQYF,TGCGCCAGCAGCTTGCGGCTAGCCCAAGAGACCCAGTACTTC
TRBV10-3,-,TRBJ1-1,-,CAISESKPGGTEAFF,TGTGCCATCAGTGAGTCTAAGCCCGGGGGCACTGAAGCTTTCTTT
TRBV7-8,-,TRBJ1-3,TRBD1,CASSLMGTGGNTIYF,TGTGCCAGCAGCTTAATGGGGACAGGTGGAAACACCATATATTTT
TRBV5-5,-,TRBJ2-4,TRBD1,CASSLGQGKNIQYF,TGTGCCAGCAGCTTGGGACAGGGGAAAAACATTCAGTACTTC
TRBV7-2,once,TRBJ1-3,-,CASSLSSDSGNTIYF,TGTGCCAGCAGCTTAAGTAGCGACTCCGGAAACACCATATATTTT
TRBV5-8,-,TRBJ1-5,-,CASSLGDNSNQPQHF,TGTGCCAGCAGCTTGGGTGACAATAGCAATCAGCCCCAGCATTTT